This record looks at one TCR beta chain sequence and its context. No antigen is known for it. Germline V CDR1 and CDR2: SGHRS, YFSETQ. The CDR3 runs 14 residues. Trimming took off 4 bases at V and 0 bases at J, with 11 bases between the two ends. This entry comes from a study of cytomegalovirus exposure and HLA in healthy donors. Study-wide results and limits: Certain indistinguishable V segments, among them TRBV6-2 and TRBV6-3, were excluded. Analysis performed later showed TCR beta chains linked to HLA being more clonally expanded than equally common others.

In the PCR, 60 Vbeta and 13 Jbeta primers were used. Profiling relied on immunoSEQ multiplex PCR, and the TCRdb table lists in-frame clones only, not all of them. The table lists some 85,000 clones, about 80% of them singletons. The gene calls are TRBV5-1 and TRBJ2-7; maybe TRBD1 (5 bases). Sequenced input: PBMCs. The TCR comes from a male donor in good health and CMV-seronegative. The CDR3 bases are TGCGCCAGCAGCCTTCCGACAGTCTCCTACGAGCAGTACTTC. As protein: CASSLPTVSYEQYF.